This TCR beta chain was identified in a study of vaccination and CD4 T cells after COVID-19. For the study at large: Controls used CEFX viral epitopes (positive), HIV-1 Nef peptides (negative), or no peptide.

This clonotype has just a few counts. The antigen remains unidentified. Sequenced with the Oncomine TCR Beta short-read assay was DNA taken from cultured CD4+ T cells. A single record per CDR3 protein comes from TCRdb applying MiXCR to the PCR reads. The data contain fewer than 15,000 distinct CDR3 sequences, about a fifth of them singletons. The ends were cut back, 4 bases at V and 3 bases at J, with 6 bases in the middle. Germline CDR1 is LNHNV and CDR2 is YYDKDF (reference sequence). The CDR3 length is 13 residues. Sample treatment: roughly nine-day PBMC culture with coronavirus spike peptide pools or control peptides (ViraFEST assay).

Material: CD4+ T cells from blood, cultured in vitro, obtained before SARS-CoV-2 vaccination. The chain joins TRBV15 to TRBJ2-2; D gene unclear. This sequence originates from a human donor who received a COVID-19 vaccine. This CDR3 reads CATSTLYTGELFF. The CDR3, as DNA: TGTGCCACCAGCACACTATACACCGGGGAGCTGTTTTTT.